This TCR beta chain derives from a study of T cell clonality in common variable immunodeficiency (dated by TCRdb to the mid-2010s). Study-level results and caveats: Compared with healthy controls, CVID subjects showed increased TCRbeta clonality (t-test p = 0.018), a feature most characteristic of about a third of subjects. CVID TCRbeta sequences were reported to have fewer deletions and N-nucleotide insertions and to lack highly modified clones with 13 or more V deletions. It was noted by the authors that sequencing of the repertoires of T cell subpopulations would be needed to clarify the cause of the increased clonality in CVID. Differences among patients in the CVID cohort limited the correlations between repertoire features and clinical complications. Fewer TCRbeta clones were shared among CVID subjects than among healthy controls (p < 0.0001). Despite equal DNA input, controls averaged around 80,000 unique sequences per sample versus about 32,000 in CVID samples.

CVID samples and control samples contributed equivalent amounts of genomic DNA as sequencing input. For every sample, a 60 bp segment covering the rearranged TCRbeta CDR3 region was amplified and then sequenced. The immunoSEQ assay, a bias-corrected multiplex PCR with high-throughput sequencing, was employed for TCRbeta amplification. Turning to the authors' computational methods: Every unique nucleotide sequence counted as a clone and was annotated with V, D and J genes, copy number and frequency. Sequences were labeled productive if in frame, and non-productive if out of frame or containing stop codons. As previously described, clonality was calculated on the basis of Shannon's entropy. Mean CDR3 Kyte-Doolittle hydropathy was derived from the predicted amino acid sequences of productive clones. Hierarchical clustering of scaled V gene usage was performed with the R hclust function using Manhattan distance and complete linkage. To assess clone sharing by CDR3 amino acid sequence, 12 repertoires per group were resampled over 100 rounds. The repertoires were searched for about 70 published EBV-specific TCRbeta sequences and some 240 published CMV-specific TCRbeta sequences. A couple of CVID samples that yielded fewer than 10,000 sequences were excluded from the analysis, so roughly 42 CVID repertoires were retained. Sourced from immuneACCESS, this table was stored by TCRdb with only in-frame sequences that have V and J called. A share of the clones is absent; for the studies checked, an unresolved V gene accounts for under half, and the remainder has no known explanation. The V and J calls and clone size come from that table; D and trimming were worked out from the DNA. For this sample the table reports approximately 81,000 clones, with no clone seen just once. Of the sample, around 0.87% falls within the top ten clones.

The table lists this clone with many counts. Its antigen specificity is not known. The CDR3 extends 3 residues past the end of the read, so its final part is completed from the germline J gene. Most CVID patients and most healthy controls were of Caucasian heritage. Heparinized peripheral whole blood samples of about 4.5 to 8.5 ml were obtained from each donor. Genomic DNA from adults with common variable immune deficiency (CVID) and from healthy adult controls was the source for sequencing TCRbeta CDR3 repertoires. The control group was made up of approximately 22 healthy adult volunteers (10 male and roughly 12 female) whose ages ranged from roughly 23 to 70 years, with a mean age of approximately 34. Diluted blood was subjected to density centrifugation over Hypaque 1077 or Ficoll-Paque for isolation of peripheral blood mononuclear cells. Genomic DNA was obtained from unsorted mononuclear cells through either Qiagen column purification or a centrifugation-based method.

CDR1 and CDR2, looked up from the germline V gene (reference sequence), are LNHDA and SQIVND. For this chain, trimming is 8 bases at the V end and 0 bases at the J end, and the number of junction bases without a gene match is 6. The CDR3 covers 16 residues, taking in both the cysteine and the phenylalanine. Of the CDR3's DNA, 39 bases were read; they are in frame from base 1. The clonotype was recovered from a person aged 18-70 years in good health. Sequencing input: peripheral blood mononuclear cells. Recombination linked TRBV19 to TRBJ1-6; TRBD1 fits 8 bases in the junction. The CDR3 in this case is CASAQGAGSYNSPLHF. The part of the CDR3 DNA that was read is TGTGCCAGTGCGCAGGGGGCGGGCTCCTATAATTCACCC.